The rows below give T cell receptor beta chains drawn from one sample of a study of HIV-infected patients and healthy controls. Each CDR3 protein gets one entry after TCRdb re-called the 5' RACE reads with MiXCR. This sample yields 19,000 or so distinct CDR3 sequences, of which over 9% are seen a single time; 8.5% to 14% belongs to the top ten. Sample: blood. These receptors came from an adult in good health. CDR3s include the opening cysteine and the closing phenylalanine or tryptophan. The D gene is left open where the match is weak. Size is stated for part of the rows, as once, few or many counts, or as a class when the clone is expanded.

D gene	V gene	J gene	clone size	CDR3 DNA	CDR3 protein
TRBD1	TRBV29-1	TRBJ1-1	medium-sized	TGCAGCGTTTCCCGGACAGGTAGTTACTCCACTGAAGCTTTCTTT	CSVSRTGSYSTEAFF
.	TRBV7-3	TRBJ2-2	.	TGTGCCAGCAGTTCAGACAGGACCGGGGAGCTGTTTTTT	CASSSDRTGELFF
TRBD1	TRBV6-6	TRBJ2-5	few	TGTGCCAGCAGTTATCAACAGACAGGGGGGGAGACCCAGTACTTC	CASSYQQTGGETQYF
.	TRBV3-1	TRBJ1-1	many	TGTGCCAGCAGCCAAGTGTCCGGGGGGGCTGAAGCTTTCTTT	CASSQVSGGAEAFF
.	TRBV18	TRBJ2-1	.	TGTGCCAGCTCACCGGGGGAGGCGAATCAGTTCTTC	CASSPGEANQFF
TRBD2	TRBV20-1	TRBJ2-2	many	TGCAGTGCTCCTAGCGGGGGGAACACCGGGGAGCTGTTTTTT	CSAPSGGNTGELFF
.	TRBV5-1	TRBJ2-3	medium-sized	TGCGCCAGCGGGGTAGGGGGGGCCCCCACAGATACGCAGTATTTT	CASGVGGAPTDTQYF
.	TRBV29-1	TRBJ1-1	many	TGCAGCGTCTCCTCCACGGATGGGGACACTGAAGCTTTCTTT	CSVSSTDGDTEAFF
TRBD1	TRBV28	TRBJ2-7	.	TGTGCCAGCAGTACCGGGACAGGGGCCCACGAGCAGTACTTC	CASSTGTGAHEQYF
.	TRBV12-3/TRBV12-4	TRBJ2-5	.	TGTGCCAGCAGTTTTACCTCGGGGGCAGAGACCCAGTACTTC	CASSFTSGAETQYF
TRBD2	TRBV28	TRBJ2-1	many	TGTGCCAGCCTAAACATAGCGGGGGGTCTCAATGAGCAGTTCTTC	CASLNIAGGLNEQFF
TRBD2	TRBV20-1	TRBJ2-1	.	TGCAGTGCTAGAGTTCCTGCGGGTATTCTAGCGGGGGAGGGGAACTCCTACAATGAGCAGTTCTTC	CSARVPAGILAGEGNSYNEQFF
.	TRBV29-1	TRBJ1-1	many	TGCAGCGTCGAATGGGGCAAGAACACTGAAGCTTTCTTT	CSVEWGKNTEAFF
TRBD2	TRBV14	TRBJ2-3	medium-sized	TGTGCCAGCAGCCTCGTTGGGCTAGCGGGGGGATCTAGCACAGATACGCAGTATTTT	CASSLVGLAGGSSTDTQYF
TRBD1	TRBV12-3/TRBV12-4	TRBJ2-6	many	TGTGCCAGCAGTTGGGGGACAGGGTCTGGGGCCAACGTCCTGACTTTC	CASSWGTGSGANVLTF
TRBD1	TRBV12-3/TRBV12-4	TRBJ2-4	.	TGTGCCAGCAGTTTAGAGATCCGGACAGGGATGGCCAAAAACATTCAGTACTTC	CASSLEIRTGMAKNIQYF
.	TRBV12-3/TRBV12-4	TRBJ2-6	medium-sized	TGTGCCACTAGCCCGGGGCTAACTGGGGCCAACGTCCTGACTTTC	CATSPGLTGANVLTF
.	TRBV20-1	TRBJ2-2	many	TGCAGTGCTAGAGTTGGCCTGAACACCGGGGAGCTGTTTTTT	CSARVGLNTGELFF
.	TRBV7-9	TRBJ1-4	many	TGTGCCAGCAGCTCCCGTTTCGGAAAACTGTTTTTT	CASSSRFGKLFF
.	TRBV3-1	TRBJ1-1	medium-sized	TGTGCCAGCAGCCGATCGACCGAAGCTTTCTTT	CASSRSTEAFF
.	TRBV7-8	TRBJ1-6	many	TGTGCCAGCAGCTTTGGGCCAGGGTTTAATTCACCCCTCCACTTT	CASSFGPGFNSPLHF
TRBD1	TRBV7-2	TRBJ1-2	many	TGTGCCAGCAGCTTAGGGTCCGGGACAGCCTTTAATGTCGGCTACACCTTC	CASSLGSGTAFNVGYTF
.	TRBV5-1	TRBJ1-1	many	TGCGCCAGCAGCTTGGGGGGCGCTTCGAACACTGAAGCTTTCTTT	CASSLGGASNTEAFF
.	TRBV7-9	TRBJ1-3	.	TGTGCCAGCAGCTCAATTTCTATCGCCGGAAACACCATATATTTT	CASSSISIAGNTIYF
.	TRBV7-6	TRBJ2-4	medium-sized	TGTGCCAGCAGCTTTCGTACAGGAATGGACATTCAGTACTTC	CASSFRTGMDIQYF
.	TRBV5-6	TRBJ1-5	many	TGTGCCAGCAGCTTCACGTCGGCTGGACGGAGCACTTATAGCAATCAGCCCCAGCATTTT	CASSFTSAGRSTYSNQPQHF
.	TRBV21-1	TRBJ1-2	.	TGTGCCAGCAACGGAGGACAGGGGGCCCACTATGGCTACACCTTC	CASNGGQGAHYGYTF
.	TRBV6-2/TRBV6-3	TRBJ1-5	many	TGTGCCAGCAAACGGCCCAATCAGCCCCAGCATTTT	CASKRPNQPQHF
.	TRBV2	TRBJ1-2	medium-sized	TGTGCCAGCAGGGACACGGAGTTTCATGGCTACACCTTC	CASRDTEFHGYTF
TRBD1	TRBV20-1	TRBJ1-6	medium-sized	TGCAGTGCTAGACCCCCGACAGGGCAAAATTCACCCCTCCACTTT	CSARPPTGQNSPLHF
.	TRBV12-3/TRBV12-4	TRBJ1-1	.	TGTGCCAGCAGTTTACTCGGCAGGGCAAGCCTCGAAGCTTTCTTT	CASSLLGRASLEAFF
.	TRBV4-3	TRBJ1-2	.	TGCGCCAGCAGCCAAAAGGGAGGGTTCTATGGCTACACCTTC	CASSQKGGFYGYTF
.	TRBV18	TRBJ2-4	many	TGTGCCAGCTCACTTAGAGACCCAAGCATTCAGTACTTC	CASSLRDPSIQYF
.	TRBV20-1	TRBJ2-1	.	TGCAGTGCAAGGTATAGCGGACATGAGCAGTTCTTC	CSARYSGHEQFF
TRBD1	TRBV5-1	TRBJ1-2	many	TGCGCCAGCAGCTCGGGACAGGCAGATGGCTACACCTTC	CASSSGQADGYTF
.	TRBV28	TRBJ2-5	few	TGTGCCAGCAGTCCCCGGTGGTCTCGTTCAGGGGAGACCCAGTACTTC	CASSPRWSRSGETQYF
.	TRBV20-1	TRBJ1-3	medium-sized	TGCAGTGCTAGGTGGGGCTCTGTGGACACCATATATTTT	CSARWGSVDTIYF
.	TRBV6-5	TRBJ1-1	many	TGTGCCAGCACCCTAAAAGGATGGACTGAAGCTTTCTTT	CASTLKGWTEAFF
.	TRBV20-1	TRBJ2-1	many	TGCAGTGCTATTAGGGGGGGCTCCTACAATGAGCAGTTCTTC	CSAIRGGSYNEQFF
TRBD1	TRBV7-2	TRBJ2-3	.	TGTGCCAGCAGCTTCCGGACAGGCCGGGGAGCAGATACGCAGTATTTT	CASSFRTGRGADTQYF
TRBD1	TRBV6-2/TRBV6-3	TRBJ1-5	many	TGTGCCAGCAAGCAGGGGGTCCAGCCCCAGCATTTT	CASKQGVQPQHF
TRBD1	TRBV27	TRBJ1-2	many	TGTGCCAGCAGTAGTGGACAGGCTCTTTCATTTTTTGGCTACACCTTC	CASSSGQALSFFGYTF
TRBD2	TRBV19	TRBJ2-2	many	TGTGCCAGTAGTACGGGACTAGCCTCCGGGGAGCTGTTTTTT	CASSTGLASGELFF
.	TRBV7-3	TRBJ2-2	many	TGTGCCAGCAGCCAATTCATTAACACCGGGGAGCTGTTTTTT	CASSQFINTGELFF
.	TRBV9	TRBJ1-2	many	TGTGCCAGCAGCCCTCAGGCGCAGCAGCTTCTGAACTATGGCTACACCTTC	CASSPQAQQLLNYGYTF
TRBD2	TRBV7-8	TRBJ2-3	medium-sized	TGTGCCAGCAGCTGGAGGGAGGGAGGGCCAGATACGCAGTATTTT	CASSWREGGPDTQYF
.	TRBV4-3	TRBJ1-1	many	TGCGCCAGCAGCCAAGAGGGGTACACTGAAGCTTTCTTT	CASSQEGYTEAFF
.	TRBV15	TRBJ1-5	medium-sized	TGTGCCACCAGCAGAGTACAGTACAACGATCAGCCCCAGCATTTT	CATSRVQYNDQPQHF
.	TRBV7-2	TRBJ2-2	.	TGTGCCAGCAGCTTCCCCTCAACCGCGAACACCGGGGAGCTGTTTTTT	CASSFPSTANTGELFF
.	TRBV3-1	TRBJ1-3	medium-sized	TGTGCCAGCAGCCGGACGAAACCTGGAAACACCATATATTTT	CASSRTKPGNTIYF
TRBD1	TRBV7-3	TRBJ1-1	.	TGTGCCAGCAGCTTAAATAAGGGGGCCACTGAAGCTTTCTTT	CASSLNKGATEAFF
TRBD1	TRBV7-9	TRBJ2-7	many	TGTGCCAGCAGCTTAGGAAAGGGACAGGGAAACTACGAGCAGTACTTC	CASSLGKGQGNYEQYF
.	TRBV18	TRBJ2-1	large	TGTGCCAGCTCACCACTTGACAAAGCTGTCTATGAGCAGTTCTTC	CASSPLDKAVYEQFF
.	TRBV20-1	TRBJ1-4	medium-sized	TGCAGTGCTAGACCAACGGACAGCTACTTTCGGAAACTGTTTTTT	CSARPTDSYFRKLFF
.	TRBV30	TRBJ1-1	many	TGTGCCTGGAGTGTGGGGGGTTCGAACACTGAAGCTTTCTTT	CAWSVGGSNTEAFF
.	TRBV7-2	TRBJ2-7	many	TGTGCCAGCAGCTCACTAACACGATTCCGCTACGAGCAGTACTTC	CASSSLTRFRYEQYF
.	TRBV14	TRBJ2-3	medium-sized	TGTGCCAGCAGCCAAATTCGGCACACAGATACGCAGTATTTT	CASSQIRHTDTQYF